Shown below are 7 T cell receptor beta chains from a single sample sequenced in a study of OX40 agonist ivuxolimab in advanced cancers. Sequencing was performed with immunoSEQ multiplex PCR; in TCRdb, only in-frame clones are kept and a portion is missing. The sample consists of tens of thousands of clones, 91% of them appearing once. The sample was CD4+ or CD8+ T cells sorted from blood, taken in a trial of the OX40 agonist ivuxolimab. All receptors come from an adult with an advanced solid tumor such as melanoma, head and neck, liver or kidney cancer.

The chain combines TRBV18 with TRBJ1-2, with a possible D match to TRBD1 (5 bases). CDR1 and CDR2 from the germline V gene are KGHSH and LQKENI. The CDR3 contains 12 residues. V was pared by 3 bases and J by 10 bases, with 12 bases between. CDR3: CASSPGPGFYTF. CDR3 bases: TGTGCCAGCTCACCGGGACCGGGATTCTACACCTTC. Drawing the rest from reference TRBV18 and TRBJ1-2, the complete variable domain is NAGVMQNPRHLVRRRGQEARLRCSPMKGHSHVYWYRQLPEEGLKFMVYLQKENIIDESGMPKERFSAEFPKEGPSILRIQQVVRGDSAAYFCASSPGPGFYTFGSGTRLTVV.

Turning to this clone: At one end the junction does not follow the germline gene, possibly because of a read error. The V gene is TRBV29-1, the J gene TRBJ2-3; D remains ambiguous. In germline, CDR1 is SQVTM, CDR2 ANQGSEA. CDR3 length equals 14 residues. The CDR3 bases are TGCAGCGTTGATGCCGTCTATGGCGCAGATGCGCAGTATTTT. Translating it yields CSVDAVYGADAQYF.

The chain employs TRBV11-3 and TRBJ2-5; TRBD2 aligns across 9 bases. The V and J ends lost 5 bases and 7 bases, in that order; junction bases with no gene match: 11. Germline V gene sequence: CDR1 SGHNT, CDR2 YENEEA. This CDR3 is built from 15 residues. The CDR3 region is CASSERLAEGGTQYF. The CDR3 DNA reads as TGTGCCAGCAGCGAGCGACTAGCGGAGGGGGGGACCCAGTACTTC.

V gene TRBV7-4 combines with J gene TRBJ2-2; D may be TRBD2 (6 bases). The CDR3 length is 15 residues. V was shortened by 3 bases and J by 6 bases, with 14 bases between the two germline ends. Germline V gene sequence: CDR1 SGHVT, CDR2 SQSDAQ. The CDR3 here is CASSLGGNPPGELFF. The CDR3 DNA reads TGTGCCAGCAGCTTGGGGGGAAATCCCCCCGGGGAGCTGTTTTTT.

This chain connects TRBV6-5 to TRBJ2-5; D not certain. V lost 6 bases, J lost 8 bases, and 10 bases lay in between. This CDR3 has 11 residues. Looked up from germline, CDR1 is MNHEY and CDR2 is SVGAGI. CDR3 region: CASSQGPTQYF. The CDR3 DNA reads TGTGCCAGCAGCCAAGGCCCTACCCAGTACTTC.

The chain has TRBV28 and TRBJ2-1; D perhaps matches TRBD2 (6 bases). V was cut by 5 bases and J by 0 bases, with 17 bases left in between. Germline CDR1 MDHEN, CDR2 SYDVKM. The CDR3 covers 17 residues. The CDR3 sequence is CASSLSSTSLSYNEQFF. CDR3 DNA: TGTGCCAGCAGTCTGTCCTCCACTAGCCTCTCCTACAATGAGCAGTTCTTC. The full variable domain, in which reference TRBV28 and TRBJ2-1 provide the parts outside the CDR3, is DVKVTQSSRYLVKRTGEKVFLECVQDMDHENMFWYRQDPGLGLRLIYFSYDVKMKEKGDIPEGYSVSREKKERFSLILESASTNQTSMYLCASSLSSTSLSYNEQFFGPGTRLTVL.

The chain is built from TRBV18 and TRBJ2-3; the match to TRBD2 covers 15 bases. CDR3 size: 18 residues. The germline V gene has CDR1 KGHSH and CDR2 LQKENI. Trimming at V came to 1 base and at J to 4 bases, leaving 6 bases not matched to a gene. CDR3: CASSPLGLAGGLADTQYF. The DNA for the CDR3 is TGTGCCAGCTCACCACTCGGACTAGCGGGAGGGTTGGCAGATACGCAGTATTTT. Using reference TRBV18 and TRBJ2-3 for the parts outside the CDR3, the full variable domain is NAGVMQNPRHLVRRRGQEARLRCSPMKGHSHVYWYRQLPEEGLKFMVYLQKENIIDESGMPKERFSAEFPKEGPSILRIQQVVRGDSAAYFCASSPLGLAGGLADTQYFGPGTRLTVL.